The 8 T cell receptor beta chains in this list originate from one sample, sequenced in a study of cytomegalovirus exposure and HLA in healthy donors. 13 Jbeta primers and 60 Vbeta primers were used for the PCR. Repertoires were generated with immunoSEQ multiplex PCR, while TCRdb's copy carries only in-frame clones and drops some. Altogether 170,000 or so clones are present, 84% being singletons, with the ten largest covering 0.38%. The sequenced sample was PBMCs. These receptors were taken from a boy aged 2 to 9 in good health and CMV-seronegative.

The V gene is TRBV19, the J gene TRBJ1-2; TRBD1 matches at 7 bases. Germline V gene sequence: CDR1 LNHDA, CDR2 SQIVND (reference sequence). The J segment lost 4 bases and the V segment lost 5 bases, leaving 10 bases of the junction unmatched. This CDR3 contains 15 residues. CDR3 nucleotides: TGTGCCAGTAGTGAAACAGGGGTGGGGCCCTATGGCTACACCTTC. This codes for CASSETGVGPYGYTF.

The J gene is TRBJ2-2, the V gene TRBV7-8; no clear D. V lost 1 base and J lost 1, with 10 bases in between. CDR1 is SGHVS, CDR2 FQNEAQ, per germline. The CDR3 sequence is 16 residues long. CDR3 sequence: CASSLGAVGNTGELFF. Written as DNA, the CDR3 is TGTGCCAGCAGCTTAGGGGCTGTAGGGAACACCGGGGAGCTGTTTTTT.

V and J are TRBV6-5 and TRBJ2-3; a weak D match, TRBD1 (7 bases). Between the trimmed V and J ends, which lost 6 bases and 0 bases, there was a span of 13 bases. The CDR3 contains 15 residues. In germline, CDR1 is MNHEY, CDR2 SVGAGI. CDR3 coding DNA: TGTGCCAGCAGGCGGGACAGAGCTAGCACAGATACGCAGTATTTT. This codes for CASRRDRASTDTQYF.

The chain links TRBV27 to TRBJ1-1; 7 nucleotides match TRBD1. The CDR3 sequence is 14 residues long. J lost 2 bases, V lost 4 bases, and 4 bases had no gene match. Looked up from germline, CDR1 is MNHEY and CDR2 is SMNVEV (reference sequence). The CDR3 region is CASSSGTVNTEAFF. The CDR3, as DNA: TGTGCCAGCAGTTCCGGGACAGTCAACACTGAAGCTTTCTTT.

The gene calls are TRBV13 and TRBJ2-3, with 8 bases aligning to TRBD2. V shed 5 bases and J 4 bases; nucleotides not matched to a gene: 11. CDR1 is PRHDT, CDR2 FYEKMQ, per germline (reference sequence). The CDR3 sequence is 16 residues long. The CDR3 DNA reads TGTGCCAGCAGCCCCACCAGAGCGGGAGTGGCAGATACGCAGTATTTT. It specifies CASSPTRAGVADTQYF.

This clone was recorded only once. The chain uses TRBV10-2 and TRBJ2-2, with D maybe TRBD2 (6 bases). The CDR3 extends over 17 amino acids. The germline V gene encodes CDR1 WSHSY and CDR2 SAAADI. V was pared by 3 bases and J by 6 bases, with 20 bases between. CDR3 nucleotides: TGCGCCAGCAGTGACCGGTACCGGGACTCCACGGCCGGGGAGCTGTTTTTT. This sequence encodes CASSDRYRDSTAGELFF.

This chain's CDR3 is CASSRSHDRAETQYF. The CDR3 DNA reads TGTGCCAGTAGTCGAAGCCACGACAGGGCGGAGACCCAGTACTTC. The J gene is TRBJ2-5, the V gene TRBV19, with 7 bases lining up with TRBD1. The V and J ends lost 5 bases and 5 bases, in that order; junction bases with no gene match: 11. The CDR3 is made up of 15 amino acids. Germline-derived CDR1 and CDR2 are LNHDA and SQIVND (reference sequence).

The V gene is TRBV7-9, the J gene TRBJ1-2; no clear D. Germline loops: CDR1 SEHNR, CDR2 FQNEAQ (reference sequence). The CDR3 covers 17 residues. V lost 1 base to trimming and J lost 5 bases, with 20 bases between them. DNA for the CDR3: TGTGCCAGCAGCTTAGTTGGAGGGAGAAGGGATAGTTATGGCTACACCTTC. The encoded protein is CASSLVGGRRDSYGYTF.